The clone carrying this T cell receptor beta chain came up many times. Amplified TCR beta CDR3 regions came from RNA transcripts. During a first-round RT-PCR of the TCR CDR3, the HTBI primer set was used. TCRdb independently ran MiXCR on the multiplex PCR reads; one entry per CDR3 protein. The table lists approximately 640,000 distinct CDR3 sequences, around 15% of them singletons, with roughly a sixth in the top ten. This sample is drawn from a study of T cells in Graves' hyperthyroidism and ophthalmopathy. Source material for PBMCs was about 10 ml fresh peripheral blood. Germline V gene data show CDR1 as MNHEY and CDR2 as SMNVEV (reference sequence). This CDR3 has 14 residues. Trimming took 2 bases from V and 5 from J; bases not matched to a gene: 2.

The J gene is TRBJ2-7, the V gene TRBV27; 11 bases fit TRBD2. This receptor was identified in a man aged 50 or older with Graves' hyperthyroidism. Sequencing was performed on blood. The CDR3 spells CASSLGTSGDEQYF. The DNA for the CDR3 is TGTGCCAGCAGTTTAGGGACTAGCGGAGACGAGCAGTACTTC.